Each of the 24 T cell receptor beta chains below was sequenced from the same sample in a study of blood T cell repertoires in COVID-19. TCRdb keeps only in-frame clones here, not all; method: immunoSEQ multiplex PCR. The table has 55,000 to 75,000 clones, approximately 91% seen once. Sequenced material: peripheral blood. Every receptor here comes from a man aged 50-59 years with active COVID-19.

The chain joins TRBV7-2 to TRBJ2-7; possible D gene TRBD2, 6 bases. V was cut by 5 bases and J by 3 bases, with 17 bases left in between. The CDR3 runs 15 residues. The V gene's germline CDR1 is SGHTA and CDR2 FQGNSA. CDR3 sequence: CASSQRAWEVYEQYF. CDR3 DNA sequence: TGTGCCAGCAGCCAGCGGGCCTGGGAGGTCTACGAGCAGTACTTC.

CDR3 coding DNA: TGTGCCAGCAGCCAAGATGCAGGGGTAGCGGGGGTCACCCAGTACTTC. Translating it yields CASSQDAGVAGVTQYF. This chain connects TRBV14 to TRBJ2-5, with 9 nucleotides matching TRBD2. There are 16 residues in the CDR3. With 0 bases clipped from V and 8 bases from J, the junction kept 10 bases outside the gene matches. CDR1 SGHDN and CDR2 FVKESK come from the germline V gene.

This chain links TRBV5-1 with TRBJ1-4; weak D call: TRBD1 (6 bases). The CDR3 runs 16 residues. Trimming left V 4 bases short and J 0 bases short, with 13 bases between. The V gene's germline CDR1 is SGHRS and CDR2 YFSETQ. The CDR3 nucleotides are TGCGCCAGCAGCACGGGACAACCTGCAACTAATGAAAAACTGTTTTTT. This codes for CASSTGQPATNEKLFF. Full variable domain (rest looked up from reference TRBV5-1 and TRBJ1-4): KAGVTQTPRYLIKTRGQQVTLSCSPISGHRSVSWYQQTPGQGLQFLFEYFSETQRNKGNFPGRFSGRQFSNSRSEMNVSTLELGDSALYLCASSTGQPATNEKLFFGSGTQLSVL.

This clone was seen a single time. The sample has other DNA sequences that encode this CDR3 too. The chain recombines TRBV29-1 with TRBJ2-7, with TRBD1 identical over 12 bases. Germline V lookup: CDR1 SQVTM, CDR2 ANQGSEA. V shed 3 bases, J shed 7 bases, and the junction held 7 bases outside the gene matches. CDR3 length: 14 amino acids. CDR3 in amino acids: CSVERGQGAGEQYF. The CDR3 DNA sequence: TGCAGCGTTGAGAGGGGACAGGGGGCGGGGGAGCAGTACTTC.

This chain links TRBV5-5 with TRBJ1-1; TRBD1 is a possible D gene (5 bases). V lost 4 bases and J 0 bases, leaving 16 bases between the germline ends. Per germline, CDR1 SGHKS and CDR2 YYEKEE (reference sequence). The CDR3 covers 16 residues. CDR3 in amino acids: CASSGVKGWMNTEAFF. CDR3 coding DNA: TGTGCCAGCAGCGGGGTGAAGGGGTGGATGAACACTGAAGCTTTCTTT.

The J gene is TRBJ1-2, the V gene TRBV6-5; 9 nucleotides agree with TRBD1. This CDR3 contains 15 residues. Per germline, CDR1 MNHEY and CDR2 SVGAGI. Unmatched junction bases numbered 9, after V lost 6 bases and J lost 4 bases. The CDR3 coding sequence is TGTGCCAGCAGAGCTAAGGGACAGGGCCTCTATGGCTACACCTTC. The encoded protein is CASRAKGQGLYGYTF.

The chain recombines TRBV4-2 with TRBJ1-3; 7 bases are shared with TRBD1. The junction had 12 bases not matched to a gene; V was cut back by 2 bases and J by 8 bases. The CDR3 length is 16 residues. The germline gives CDR1 LGHNA, CDR2 YNFKEQ. As DNA, the CDR3 is TGTGCCAGCAGCCAACCACCCGGGACAGCGGGGGACACCATATATTTT. Translating gives CASSQPPGTAGDTIYF.

This chain joins TRBV19 and TRBJ1-2; 9 nucleotides align to TRBD1. V shed 7 bases, J shed 8 bases, and the junction held 5 bases outside the gene matches. The germline gives CDR1 LNHDA, CDR2 SQIVND (reference sequence). The CDR3 contains 12 residues. Written as DNA, the CDR3 is TGTGCCAGTACCCCGGACAGGGGAGGCTACACCTTC. This gives the protein CASTPDRGGYTF.

This clone showed up just a few times. The chain couples TRBV5-6 to TRBJ1-6; 7 bases fit TRBD1. Trimming removed 1 base from V and 7 bases from J; junction bases left unmatched: 5. This CDR3 contains 15 residues. In germline, CDR1 is SGHDT, CDR2 YYEEEE. DNA of the CDR3: TGTGCCAGCAGCTTGCGGGACAGATACAATTCACCCCTCCACTTT. It is translated as CASSLRDRYNSPLHF.

The V and J genes are TRBV9 and TRBJ1-6; perhaps TRBD1 as D (6 bases). Germline values: CDR1 SGDLS, CDR2 YYNGEE. Trimming pared 3 bases from V and 14 bases from J, leaving 18 bases between. The CDR3 runs to 14 residues. The CDR3 reads CASSAGQALRALHF. Here the CDR3 DNA reads TGTGCCAGCAGCGCGGGACAAGCCTTAAGGGCCCTCCACTTT.

V and J are TRBV9 and TRBJ2-6; D ambiguous. Germline assignment: CDR1 SGDLS and CDR2 YYNGEE. The length of the CDR3 is 14 residues. Between the trimmed V and J ends, which lost 2 bases and 0 bases, there was a span of 3 bases. The CDR3, as DNA: TGTGCCAGCAGCGTCCTCTCTGGGGCCAACGTCCTGACTTTC. Amino acid sequence: CASSVLSGANVLTF.

The V and J genes are TRBV6-6 and TRBJ2-7, with 8 nucleotides matching TRBD1. V lost 6 bases to trimming and J lost 4 bases; unmatched junction nucleotides: 11. The CDR3 is made up of 15 amino acids. CDR1 and CDR2 from the germline V gene are MNHNY and SVGAGI (reference sequence). The chain's CDR3 is CASSPDRGRGYEQYF. The CDR3, as DNA: TGTGCCAGCAGCCCCGACAGGGGAAGAGGTTACGAGCAGTACTTC.

The gene calls are TRBV29-1 and TRBJ2-5; 7 bases fit TRBD1. Per the germline V gene, CDR1 is SQVTM and CDR2 is ANQGSEA. The CDR3 covers 14 residues. Trimming took 6 bases from V and 4 from J; bases not matched to a gene: 11. CDR3 region: CSVALMAGGETQYF. CDR3 coding DNA: TGCAGCGTCGCCCTAATGGCAGGGGGAGAGACCCAGTACTTC.

The chain is built from TRBV30 and TRBJ1-1, with 8 nucleotides matching TRBD1. Germline-derived CDR1 and CDR2 are GTSNPN and SVGIG (reference sequence). V shed 8 bases and J 5 bases; nucleotides not matched to a gene: 10. The CDR3 is 13 amino acids. The CDR3, as DNA: TGTGCCAGCGGACAGGGAGGGGGGACTGAAGCTTTCTTT. Its protein is CASGQGGGTEAFF.

V and J are TRBV10-3 and TRBJ2-7; 8 positions agree with TRBD1. Losses at the gene ends were 9 bases for V and 5 bases for J; bases not matched to a gene: 9. Germline CDR1 reads ENHRY; CDR2 reads SYGVKD. There are 13 residues in the CDR3. CDR3 region: CAMSPWTGNEQYF. As DNA, the CDR3 is TGTGCCATGAGTCCCTGGACAGGGAACGAGCAGTACTTC.

The chain recombines TRBV3-1 (or the pseudogene TRBV3-2) with TRBJ1-2; possible D gene TRBD1, 6 bases. The V end lost 3 bases, the J end lost 1 base, and 15 bases lay between the germline ends. CDR3 size: 16 residues. In germline, CDR1 is LGHDT, CDR2 YNNKEL (reference sequence). For the CDR3, the DNA is TGTGCCAGCAGCCATTCTCACAGGGTCCATAACTATGGCTACACCTTC. Translated, it gives CASSHSHRVHNYGYTF.

The gene calls are TRBV6-5 and TRBJ1-1; TRBD1 might be the D (5 bases). V was pared by 2 bases and J by 2 bases, with 12 bases between. This CDR3 has 15 amino acids. CDR1 is MNHEY, CDR2 SVGAGI, per germline. The CDR3 is CASSYAAGGNTEAFF. The CDR3 DNA reads as TGTGCCAGCAGTTACGCGGCCGGGGGAAACACTGAAGCTTTCTTT.

V and J are TRBV4-3 and TRBJ2-3; unclear D gene. The CDR3 is 17 residues long. Deletions cut 0 bases from V and 0 bases from J, with 13 bases between. Germline values: CDR1 LGHNA, CDR2 YSLEER. As DNA, the CDR3 is TGCGCCAGCAGCCAAGATCCCCTATCCCCTAGCACAGATACGCAGTATTTT. Translated, it gives CASSQDPLSPSTDTQYF.

This chain links TRBV5-4 with TRBJ1-1; no clear D gene. Trimming left V 4 bases short and J 0 bases short, with 13 bases between. The CDR3 runs 15 residues. Germline CDR1 and CDR2: SGHNT and YYREEE (reference sequence). The chain's CDR3 is CASSPSLGVNTEAFF. The CDR3 DNA reads TGTGCCAGCAGCCCTTCTTTGGGAGTGAACACTGAAGCTTTCTTT.

This clone was counted a few times. In DNA form, the CDR3 reads TGTGCCAGCAGGGTCTTTCCAAGGGGCTCCTATAATTCACCCCTCCACTTT. This codes for CASRVFPRGSYNSPLHF. This chain links TRBV7-3 with TRBJ1-6; possibly TRBD1 for D (5 bases). Germline V gives CDR1 SGHTA, CDR2 FQGTGA. The V end was cut by 6 bases, the J end by 0 bases, with 15 bases between. The length of the CDR3 is 17 residues.

The J gene is TRBJ2-7, the V gene TRBV5-1; 12 bases are a match to TRBD2. With V trimmed by 3 bases and J by 6 bases, 10 bases remained unmatched. The CDR3 sequence is 16 residues long. CDR1 is SGHRS and CDR2 is YFSETQ in the germline V gene. The CDR3 spells CASSWTSGATSIEQYF. The CDR3 region has the DNA TGCGCCAGCAGCTGGACTAGCGGGGCCACTTCTATCGAGCAGTACTTC.

The V call is TRBV7-8, the J call TRBJ1-5; D not certain. This CDR3 spans 16 amino acids. The germline gives CDR1 SGHVS, CDR2 FQNEAQ. Trimming cost V 2 bases and J 5 bases, with 16 bases left between them. The CDR3 DNA reads TGTGCCAGCAGCTTAAACAGCCAGCAAGTTTATCAGCCCCAGCATTTT. This encodes CASSLNSQQVYQPQHF.

This chain joins TRBV7-8 and TRBJ1-4; 12 bases fit TRBD1. Per the germline V gene, CDR1 is SGHVS and CDR2 is FQNEAQ. CDR3 size: 18 residues. V was pared by 4 bases and J by 0 bases, with 6 bases of the junction left unmatched. This CDR3 is CASSSGTGGTATNEKLFF. CDR3 bases: TGTGCCAGCAGCTCCGGGACAGGGGGCACCGCAACTAATGAAAAACTGTTTTTT.

This clone was seen only a few times. The chain carries TRBV7-2 and TRBJ2-2, with a possible D match to TRBD2 (5 bases). The ends were cut back, 4 bases at V and 7 bases at J, with 10 bases in the middle. The CDR3 runs to 13 residues. Germline assignment: CDR1 SGHTA and CDR2 FQGNSA. This CDR3 reads CASSSRRGGELFF. The CDR3 DNA follows: TGTGCCAGCAGCTCAAGACGGGGCGGGGAGCTGTTTTTT.